This T cell receptor beta chain stems from a study of early T cells in non-severe SARS-CoV-2 infection. Study in general: It was bulk RNA from unsorted whole blood that was sequenced, and the chains were unpaired.

TCRdb reprocessed the 5' RACE reads with MiXCR, giving one entry per CDR3 protein. The top ten clones hold around 3.7% of a sample with 45,000 to 60,000 distinct CDR3 sequences, 7.5% to 9% of them seen once. This clonotype was observed a few times. The CDR3 has 16 residues. The V gene lost 4 bases and the J gene lost 4 bases, with 18 bases spanning the gap. Germline CDR1 is SGHTA and CDR2 is FQGNSA. This specimen was whole blood, taken at baseline. This chain connects TRBV7-2 to TRBJ2-3; D possibly uses TRBD1 or TRBD2 (5 bases each). The clonotype comes from an adult who was a healthcare worker with PCR-confirmed SARS-CoV-2 infection or an uninfected control (not recorded which). CDR3 nucleotides: TGTGCCAGCAGCTCCCGCCGGGACCCGAAGGCAGATACGCAGTATTTT. It is translated as CASSSRRDPKADTQYF.